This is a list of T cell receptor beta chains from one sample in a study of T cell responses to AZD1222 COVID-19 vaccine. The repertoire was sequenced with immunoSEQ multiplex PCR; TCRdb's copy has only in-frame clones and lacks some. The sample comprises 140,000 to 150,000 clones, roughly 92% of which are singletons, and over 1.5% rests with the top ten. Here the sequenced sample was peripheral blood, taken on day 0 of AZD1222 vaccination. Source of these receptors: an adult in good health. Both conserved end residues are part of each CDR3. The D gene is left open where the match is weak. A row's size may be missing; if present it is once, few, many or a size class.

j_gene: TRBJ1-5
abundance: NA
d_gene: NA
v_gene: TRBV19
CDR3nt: TGTGCCAGTAGCGAACTACGTGGTTCGTATCAGCCCCAGCATTTT
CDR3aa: CASSELRGSYQPQHF

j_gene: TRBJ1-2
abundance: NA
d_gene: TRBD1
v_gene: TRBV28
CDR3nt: TGTGCCAGCAGTTTAGGAGGGGGCGGCCGCTATGGCTACACCTTC
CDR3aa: CASSLGGGGRYGYTF

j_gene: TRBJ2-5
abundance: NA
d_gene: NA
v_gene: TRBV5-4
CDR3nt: TGTGCCAGCAGCGGAGAGGGTAGGGAGACCCAGTACTTC
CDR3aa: CASSGEGRETQYF

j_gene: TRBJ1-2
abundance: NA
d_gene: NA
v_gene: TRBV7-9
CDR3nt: TGTGCCAGCAGCTTAGCGCAGGGCGTGGTCTATGGCTACACCTTC
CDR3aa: CASSLAQGVVYGYTF

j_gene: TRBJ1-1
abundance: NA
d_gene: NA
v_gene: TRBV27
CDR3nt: TGTGCCAGCAGTCCTATCGGCGACAGGTTAGAAGCTTTCTTT
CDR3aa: CASSPIGDRLEAFF

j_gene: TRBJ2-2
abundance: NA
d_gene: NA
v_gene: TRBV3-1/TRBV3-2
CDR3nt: TGTGCCAGCAGCCAGACGACAGGTAGAAACACCGGGGAGCTGTTTTTT
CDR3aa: CASSQTTGRNTGELFF

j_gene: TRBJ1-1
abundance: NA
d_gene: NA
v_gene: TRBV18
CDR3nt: TGTGCCAGCTCTACGGGAGTGAAGGGCTGGACTGAAGCTTTCTTT
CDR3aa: CASSTGVKGWTEAFF

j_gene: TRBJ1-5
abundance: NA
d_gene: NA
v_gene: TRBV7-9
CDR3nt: TGTGCCAGCAGCTTAGATCTGGCTGGGCAGCCCCAGCATTTT
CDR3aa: CASSLDLAGQPQHF

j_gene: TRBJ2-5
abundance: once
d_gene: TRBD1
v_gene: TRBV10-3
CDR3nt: TGTGCCATCAGTTCTCAGGGGGCTCCTCAAGAGACCCAGTACTTC
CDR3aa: CAISSQGAPQETQYF

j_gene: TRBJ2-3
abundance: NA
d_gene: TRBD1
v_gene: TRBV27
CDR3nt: TGTGCCAGCAGTTTATTAGGGGGCCTCACAGATACGCAGTATTTT
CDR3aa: CASSLLGGLTDTQYF

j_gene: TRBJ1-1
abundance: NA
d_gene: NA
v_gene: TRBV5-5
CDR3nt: TGTGCCAGCACCTTAAGTCGGGCGAACACTGAAGCTTTCTTT
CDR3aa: CASTLSRANTEAFF

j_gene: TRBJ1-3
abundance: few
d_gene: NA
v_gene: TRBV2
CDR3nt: TGTGCCAGCAGTGCAGATTGGGGGCCTGGAAACACCATATATTTT
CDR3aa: CASSADWGPGNTIYF

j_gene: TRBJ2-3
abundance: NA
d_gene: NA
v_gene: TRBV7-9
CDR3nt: TGTGCCACCTCGGTTACTAGCACAGATACGCAGTATTTT
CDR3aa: CATSVTSTDTQYF

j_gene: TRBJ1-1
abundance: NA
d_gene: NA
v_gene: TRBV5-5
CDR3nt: TGTGCCAGCAGCCCCGTAGGGACCGGGGGTGGTGAAGCTTTCTTT
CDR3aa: CASSPVGTGGGEAFF

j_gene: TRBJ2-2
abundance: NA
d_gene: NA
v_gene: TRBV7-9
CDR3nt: TGTGCCAGCAGCTTGCAGGGGCACACCGGGGAGCTGTTTTTT
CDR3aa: CASSLQGHTGELFF

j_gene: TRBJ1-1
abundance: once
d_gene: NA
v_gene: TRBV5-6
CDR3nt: TGTGCCAGCAGCCCGGATCGGGGGTGGACTGAAGCTTTCTTT
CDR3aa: CASSPDRGWTEAFF

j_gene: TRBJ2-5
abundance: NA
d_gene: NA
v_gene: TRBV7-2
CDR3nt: TGTGCCAGCAGCCGGGTATCAGGGCGCGGGACCCAGTACTTC
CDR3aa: CASSRVSGRGTQYF

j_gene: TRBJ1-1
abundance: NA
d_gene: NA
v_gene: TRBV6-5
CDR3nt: TGTGCCAGCAGTTATTTAGGACTTGGGGACACTGAAGCTTTCTTT
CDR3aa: CASSYLGLGDTEAFF

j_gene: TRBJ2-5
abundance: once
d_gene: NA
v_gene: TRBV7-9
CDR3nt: TGTGCCAGCAGCTTAGCGATACAGGAGACCCAGTACTTC
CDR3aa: CASSLAIQETQYF

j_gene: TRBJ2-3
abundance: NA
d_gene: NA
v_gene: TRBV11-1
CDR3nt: TGTGCCAGCAGCTTAGTCCGAGGCTTCGGCGCAGATACGCAGTATTTT
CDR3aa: CASSLVRGFGADTQYF

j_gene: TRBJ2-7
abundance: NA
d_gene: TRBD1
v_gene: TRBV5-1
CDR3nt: TGCGCCAGCAGCGGGAGGGGACAGGGGTCCCACGAGCAGTACTTC
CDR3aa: CASSGRGQGSHEQYF

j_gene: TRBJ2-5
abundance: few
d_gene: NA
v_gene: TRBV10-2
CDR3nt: TGCGCCAGCAGTGACCCAACTAGCTGGGGGTTTGGGACCCAGTACTTC
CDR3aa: CASSDPTSWGFGTQYF

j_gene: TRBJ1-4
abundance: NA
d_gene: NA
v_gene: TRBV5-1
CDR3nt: TGCGCCAGCAGCTTGTCCATCCAGGGCTGGCGTAGGAAACTGTTTTTT
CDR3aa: CASSLSIQGWRRKLFF

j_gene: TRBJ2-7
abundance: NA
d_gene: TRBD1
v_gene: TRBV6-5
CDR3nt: TGTGCCGCCACCCTGGGACAGGGGTATTACGAGCAGTACTTC
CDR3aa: CAATLGQGYYEQYF

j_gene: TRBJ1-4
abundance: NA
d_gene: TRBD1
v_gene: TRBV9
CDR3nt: TGTGCCAGCAGCCCCCGAACAGGGGGCGGTGAAAAACTGTTTTTT
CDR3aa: CASSPRTGGGEKLFF

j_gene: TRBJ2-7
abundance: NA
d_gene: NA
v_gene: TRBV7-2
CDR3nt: TGTGCCAGCAGCTTATATGGTCGGGGTACGAGCTCCTACGAGCAGTACTTC
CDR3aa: CASSLYGRGTSSYEQYF

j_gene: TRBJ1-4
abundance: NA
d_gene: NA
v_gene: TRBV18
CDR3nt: TGTGCCAGCTCACTTGCGCTTAAGGGACGTAATGAAAAACTGTTTTTT
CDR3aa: CASSLALKGRNEKLFF

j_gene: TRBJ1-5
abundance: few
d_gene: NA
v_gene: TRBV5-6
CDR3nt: TGTGCCAGCAGCTTAGGAGGCGGGACCAGCAGGCCCCAGCATTTT
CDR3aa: CASSLGGGTSRPQHF

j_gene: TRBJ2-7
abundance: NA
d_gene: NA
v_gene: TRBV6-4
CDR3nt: TGTGCCAACAATCACAGGTGCTACGAGCAGTACTTC
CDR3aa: CANNHRCYEQYF

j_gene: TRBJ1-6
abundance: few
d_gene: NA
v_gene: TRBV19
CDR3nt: TGTGCCAGTAGTATGCAGGGGCATTCACCCCTCCACTTT
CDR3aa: CASSMQGHSPLHF

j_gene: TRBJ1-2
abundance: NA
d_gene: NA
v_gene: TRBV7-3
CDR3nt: TGTGCCAGCAGCTCCTACGGGCAGGGGGGCTACACCTTC
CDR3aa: CASSSYGQGGYTF

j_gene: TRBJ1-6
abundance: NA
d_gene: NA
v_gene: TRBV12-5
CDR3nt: TGTGCTAGTGAGGGTGGAATTGGGGGAGGTAATTCACCCCTCCACTTT
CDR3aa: CASEGGIGGGNSPLHF

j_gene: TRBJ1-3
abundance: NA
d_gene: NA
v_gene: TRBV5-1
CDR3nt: TGCGCCAGCAGCTTGGGGACTGTCGGTGGAAACACCATATATTTT
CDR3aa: CASSLGTVGGNTIYF

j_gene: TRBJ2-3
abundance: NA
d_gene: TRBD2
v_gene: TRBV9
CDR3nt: TGTGCCAGCAGCGTAGACCTAGCGGGCACAGATACGCAGTATTTT
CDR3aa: CASSVDLAGTDTQYF

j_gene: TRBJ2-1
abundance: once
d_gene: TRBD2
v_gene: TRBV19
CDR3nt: TGTGCCAGTAGGGTAGCGGGGGGGAATTACAATGAGCAGTTCTTC
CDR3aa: CASRVAGGNYNEQFF

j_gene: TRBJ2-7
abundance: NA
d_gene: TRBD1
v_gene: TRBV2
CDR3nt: TGTGCCAGCAGTGTCGACAGGGCTTACGAGCAGTACTTC
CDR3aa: CASSVDRAYEQYF

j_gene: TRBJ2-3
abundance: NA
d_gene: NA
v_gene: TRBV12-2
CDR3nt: TGTGCAAGTCGCCCAGGGGGCCGATCTCATATAGACACAGATACGCAGTATTTT
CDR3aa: CASRPGGRSHIDTDTQYF

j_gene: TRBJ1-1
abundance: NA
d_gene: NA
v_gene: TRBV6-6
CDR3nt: TGTGCCAGCAGTGGCAGCTCGAACACTGAAGCTTTCTTT
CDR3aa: CASSGSSNTEAFF

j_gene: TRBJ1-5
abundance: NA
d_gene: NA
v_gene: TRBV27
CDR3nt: TGTGCCAGCAGTGGGACAAGGGAAGCTCAGCCCCAGCATTTT
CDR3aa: CASSGTREAQPQHF

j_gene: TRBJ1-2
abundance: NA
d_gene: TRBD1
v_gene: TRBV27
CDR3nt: TGTGCCAGCAGCCCAGGGGGGAGTAACTATGGCTACACCTTC
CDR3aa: CASSPGGSNYGYTF

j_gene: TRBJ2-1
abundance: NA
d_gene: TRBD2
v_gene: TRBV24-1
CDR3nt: TGTGCCACCAGTGATCCCCGACTAGCAGGTGAGCAGTTCTTC
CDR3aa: CATSDPRLAGEQFF

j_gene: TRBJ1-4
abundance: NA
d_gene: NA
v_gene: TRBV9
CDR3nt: TGTGCCAGCAGCGTAGGAGGGGGGGATAATGAAAAACTGTTTTTT
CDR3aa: CASSVGGGDNEKLFF

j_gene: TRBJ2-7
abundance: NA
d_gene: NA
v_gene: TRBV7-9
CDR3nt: TGTGCCAGCAGCTTAGCGGGAGATACCTACGAGCAGTACTTC
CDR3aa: CASSLAGDTYEQYF

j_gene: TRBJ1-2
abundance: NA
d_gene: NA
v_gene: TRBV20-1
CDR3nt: TGCAGTGCTAGTTTGGGGGATGGCTACACCTTC
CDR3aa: CSASLGDGYTF

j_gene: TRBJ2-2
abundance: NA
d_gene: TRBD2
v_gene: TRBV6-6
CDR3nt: TGTGCCAGCAGTCTACTGGGACTAGCGGGAGATTGGCGCACCGGGGAGCTGTTTTTT
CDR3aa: CASSLLGLAGDWRTGELFF

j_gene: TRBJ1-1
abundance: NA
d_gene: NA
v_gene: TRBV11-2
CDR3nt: TGTGCCAGCAGCCCCGGGAGAATGAACACTGAAGCTTTCTTT
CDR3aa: CASSPGRMNTEAFF

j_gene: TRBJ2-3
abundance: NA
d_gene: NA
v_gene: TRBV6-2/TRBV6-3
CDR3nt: TGTGCCAGCAGCGTTTCGGGCCGGAGCACAGATACGCAGTATTTT
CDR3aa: CASSVSGRSTDTQYF

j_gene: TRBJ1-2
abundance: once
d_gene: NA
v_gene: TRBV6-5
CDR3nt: TGTGCCAGCAGTCGCTGGGCCTATGGCTACACCTTC
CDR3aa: CASSRWAYGYTF

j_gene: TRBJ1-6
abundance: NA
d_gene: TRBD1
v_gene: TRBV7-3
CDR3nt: TGTGCCAGCAGCTCCTCAGGGGGTCGGAATTCACCCCTCCACTTT
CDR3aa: CASSSSGGRNSPLHF

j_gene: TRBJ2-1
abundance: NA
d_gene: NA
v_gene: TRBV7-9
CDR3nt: TGTGCCAGCAGCTTACAGGGAAATGAGCAGTTCTTC
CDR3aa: CASSLQGNEQFF

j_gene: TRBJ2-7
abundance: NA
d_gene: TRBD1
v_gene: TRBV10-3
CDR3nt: TGTGCCATCAGAAGACAGGGATGGGCCTACGAGCAGTACTTC
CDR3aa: CAIRRQGWAYEQYF